The rows below give T cell receptor beta chains drawn from one sample of a study of cytomegalovirus exposure and HLA in healthy donors. Profiling relied on immunoSEQ multiplex PCR, and the TCRdb table lists in-frame clones only, not all of them. The sample lists about 130,000 clones, approximately 80% occurring once. The source material was PBMCs. The receptors were gathered from a man aged 50 or older in good health and CMV-seronegative. The CDR3 runs from the conserved cysteine through the conserved F or W. The order of the fields is V gene, clone size, J gene, D gene, CDR3 DNA, CDR3 protein. The D gene is left open where the match is weak. Rows give clone size only sometimes, using once, few, many, or a class for an expanded clone.

v_call: TRBV6-5; clone_size: -; j_call: TRBJ2-7; d_call: -; cdr3_nt: TGTGCCAGCAGTTACCAACCAGACAGGAGACAGTACTTC; cdr3_aa: CASSYQPDRRQYF
v_call: TRBV6-1; clone_size: -; j_call: TRBJ2-5; d_call: TRBD1; cdr3_nt: TGTGCCAGCAGCCAAGCGGCAGGGGGCGGAGAGACCCAGTACTTC; cdr3_aa: CASSQAAGGGETQYF
v_call: TRBV10-3; clone_size: few; j_call: TRBJ2-5; d_call: -; cdr3_nt: TGTGCCATCAGTGAGTCGTCGGGAATGCAAGAGACCCAGTACTTC; cdr3_aa: CAISESSGMQETQYF
v_call: TRBV5-6; clone_size: -; j_call: TRBJ1-2; d_call: -; cdr3_nt: TGTGCCAGCAGCTTTTTTCAGGGGGGCTACACCTTC; cdr3_aa: CASSFFQGGYTF
v_call: TRBV29-1; clone_size: -; j_call: TRBJ1-6; d_call: -; cdr3_nt: TGCAGCGTCGGGGACTATTTGAATTCACCCCTCCACTTT; cdr3_aa: CSVGDYLNSPLHF
v_call: TRBV19; clone_size: -; j_call: TRBJ2-7; d_call: -; cdr3_nt: TGTGCCAGTAGCCTTCAGGTTGGGGAGCAGTACTTC; cdr3_aa: CASSLQVGEQYF
v_call: TRBV6-6; clone_size: -; j_call: TRBJ2-5; d_call: TRBD2; cdr3_nt: TGTGCCAGCGACCGCGGGGGGGAGGGAGAGACCCAGTACTTC; cdr3_aa: CASDRGGEGETQYF
v_call: TRBV6-5; clone_size: -; j_call: TRBJ2-7; d_call: -; cdr3_nt: TGTGCCAGCAGTTACAGGCAGGCTCTCTACGAGCAGTACTTC; cdr3_aa: CASSYRQALYEQYF
v_call: TRBV6-5; clone_size: -; j_call: TRBJ2-7; d_call: -; cdr3_nt: TGTGCCAGCAGTACCGAGGGGGACGAGTACTTC; cdr3_aa: CASSTEGDEYF
v_call: TRBV10-3; clone_size: -; j_call: TRBJ2-1; d_call: TRBD1; cdr3_nt: TGTGCCATCAGTGGGACAGGGAATGAGCAGTTCTTC; cdr3_aa: CAISGTGNEQFF
v_call: TRBV7-2; clone_size: many; j_call: TRBJ1-2; d_call: -; cdr3_nt: TGTGCCAGCAGCTTAGTTTCTCAGGGGAACTATGGCTACACCTTC; cdr3_aa: CASSLVSQGNYGYTF
v_call: TRBV19; clone_size: -; j_call: TRBJ2-1; d_call: TRBD1; cdr3_nt: TGTGCCAGTAGTCTACAGGGGGTTGGGTCCTACAATGAGCAGTTCTTC; cdr3_aa: CASSLQGVGSYNEQFF
v_call: TRBV7-2; clone_size: once; j_call: TRBJ1-3; d_call: TRBD1; cdr3_nt: TGTGCCAGCAGCTTATCAGGGGGCTCTGGAAACACCATATATTTT; cdr3_aa: CASSLSGGSGNTIYF
v_call: TRBV7-6; clone_size: -; j_call: TRBJ2-2; d_call: TRBD2; cdr3_nt: TGTGCCAGCAGCCCGGGACTAGCGGGAGTAGCCGGGGAGCTGTTTTTT; cdr3_aa: CASSPGLAGVAGELFF
v_call: TRBV28; clone_size: -; j_call: TRBJ2-4; d_call: TRBD2; cdr3_nt: TGTGCCAGTAACTCGCGGGTGGGGGGGAACATTCAGTACTTC; cdr3_aa: CASNSRVGGNIQYF
v_call: TRBV29-1; clone_size: -; j_call: TRBJ2-7; d_call: -; cdr3_nt: TGCAGCGTTGTACAGGGAAACTACGAGCAGTACTTC; cdr3_aa: CSVVQGNYEQYF
v_call: TRBV27; clone_size: few; j_call: TRBJ1-5; d_call: -; cdr3_nt: TGTGCCAGCAGTTTATCTACAGGGAGTCAGCCCCAGCATTTT; cdr3_aa: CASSLSTGSQPQHF
v_call: TRBV19; clone_size: -; j_call: TRBJ2-5; d_call: -; cdr3_nt: TGTGCCAGTAGACCGACAGGACGGTACGAGACCCAGTACTTC; cdr3_aa: CASRPTGRYETQYF
v_call: TRBV19; clone_size: -; j_call: TRBJ2-7; d_call: -; cdr3_nt: TGTGCCAGTAGTAGTCGACACTCCTACGAGCAGTACTTC; cdr3_aa: CASSSRHSYEQYF
v_call: TRBV4-1; clone_size: once; j_call: TRBJ1-2; d_call: -; cdr3_nt: TGCGCCAGCAGCCAAGTGGCACAGACGAACTATGGCTACACCTTC; cdr3_aa: CASSQVAQTNYGYTF